The following is a TCR beta chain sequence with its context. The data derive from a study of blood T cell repertoires in COVID-19. In the study overall: Samples came from the United States, Italy and Spain, spanning acute and convalescent COVID-19. T cells, B-cell-depleted T cells, or PBMCs supplied cDNA or gDNA.

Clones were sequenced by immunoSEQ multiplex PCR, and TCRdb holds only the in-frame ones, with some missing. The sample holds 150,000 or so clones, 91% seen once. The CDR3 length is 11 residues. The germline gives CDR1 GTSNPN, CDR2 SVGIG (reference sequence). Losses at the gene ends were 4 bases for V and 7 bases for J; bases not matched to a gene: 2. The V call is TRBV30, the J call TRBJ1-2, with 8 bases lining up with TRBD1. The source is a man in his fifties or sixties with acute or convalescent COVID-19. What was sequenced was peripheral blood. CDR3 region: CAWMTGVGYTF. In nucleotides, the CDR3 is TGTGCCTGGATGACAGGGGTTGGCTACACCTTC.